What follows are 5 T cell receptor beta chains derived from one specimen sequenced in a study of CD8 T cells in ankylosing spondylitis. MiXCR, run by TCRdb on the 5' RACE reads, gives a single entry per CDR3 protein. The repertoire consists of a few hundred thousand distinct CDR3 sequences, with about 18% occurring once and the leading ten covering less than 35%. The sample comprised blood, either unsorted or a sorted T cell fraction (not recorded which). These receptors originate from a male donor with ankylosing spondylitis or in good health (not recorded which).

This clonotype occurred many times. V is TRBV29-1 and J is TRBJ1-1, with D uncertain. V shed 0 bases and J shed 7 bases, with 12 bases lying between them. Germline CDR1 is SQVTM and CDR2 is ANQGSEA. This CDR3 has 13 amino acids. The CDR3 reads CSVEDVLTGEAFF. CDR3 nucleotide sequence: TGCAGCGTTGAAGATGTGTTGACGGGTGAAGCTTTCTTT.

This clonotype was detected only a few times. In nucleotides, the CDR3 is TGTGCCAGCAGTTACTCGAATCCCGGGGCAAATCAGCCCCAGCATTTT. It encodes CASSYSNPGANQPQHF. The chain couples TRBV6-5 to TRBJ1-5; a weak D match, TRBD1 (5 bases). The CDR3 contains 16 residues. V gave up 0 bases and J gave up 4 bases, with 13 bases separating them. The germline gives CDR1 MNHEY, CDR2 SVGAGI.

This clonotype was detected only a few times. This sequence joins TRBV20-1 and TRBJ2-3; 9 bases are a match to TRBD1. The ends lost 5 bases at V and 3 bases at J; junction bases unmatched: 3. The CDR3 totals 13 residues. Per the germline V gene, CDR1 is DFQATT and CDR2 is SNEGSKA (reference sequence). In DNA, the CDR3 is TGCAGTGCTTACGGACAGGGGACAGATACGCAGTATTTT. This translates into CSAYGQGTDTQYF.

This clonotype appeared many times. The chain carries TRBV5-3 and TRBJ2-1; D gene ambiguous. TRBV5-3 is noted as an ORF with a role that remains uncertain. V gave up 4 bases and J gave up 8 bases, with 10 bases separating them. The CDR3 is 12 amino acids. The CDR3 DNA is TGTGCCAGAAGCGATTTTTTGGATGAGCAGTTCTTC. Translation: CARSDFLDEQFF.

This chain joins TRBV29-1 and TRBJ2-7; 9 bases match TRBD1. The CDR3 totals 13 residues. Unmatched junction bases numbered 8, after V lost 7 bases and J lost 4 bases. Germline CDR1 and CDR2: SQVTM and ANQGSEA. The CDR3 DNA reads TGCAGCGCTACCGGGACAGGGTTATACGAGCAGTACTTC. This gives the protein CSATGTGLYEQYF.